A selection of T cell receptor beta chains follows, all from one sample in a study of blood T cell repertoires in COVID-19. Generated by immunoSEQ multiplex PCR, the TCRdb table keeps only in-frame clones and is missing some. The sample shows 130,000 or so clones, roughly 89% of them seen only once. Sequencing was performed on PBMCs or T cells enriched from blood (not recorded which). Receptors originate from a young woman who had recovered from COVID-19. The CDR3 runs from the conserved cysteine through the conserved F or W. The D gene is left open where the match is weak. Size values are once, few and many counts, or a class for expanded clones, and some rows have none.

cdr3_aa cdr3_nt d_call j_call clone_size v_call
CASRGQGAGNTIYF TGTGCCAGTAGAGGACAGGGGGCAGGAAACACCATATATTTT TRBD1 TRBJ1-3 . TRBV25-1
CASAEGPNQPQHF TGCGCCAGCGCGGAGGGTCCCAATCAGCCCCAGCATTTT . TRBJ1-5 once TRBV5-1
CASSQLTHPRSDYGYTF TGTGCCAGCAGCCAGCTCACCCATCCGCGGTCCGACTATGGCTACACCTTC . TRBJ1-2 . TRBV14
CASRKGLAGGLSYEQYF TGTGCCAGCAGAAAGGGACTAGCGGGAGGGCTTTCCTACGAGCAGTACTTC TRBD2 TRBJ2-7 . TRBV27
CASSLLQVNTEAFF TGTGCCAGCAGCTTATTACAGGTAAACACTGAAGCTTTCTTT . TRBJ1-1 . TRBV7-9
CAITSDRDNEQFF TGTGCCATCACCTCGGACAGGGACAATGAGCAGTTCTTC TRBD1 TRBJ2-1 once TRBV10-3
CASSLFPRAYNEQFF TGTGCCAGCAGTTTATTCCCCAGGGCTTATAATGAGCAGTTCTTC . TRBJ2-1 . TRBV28
CASSDRAPYGYTF TGCGCCAGCAGCGACAGGGCCCCCTATGGCTACACCTTC TRBD1 TRBJ1-2 . TRBV5-1
CASSFRQGATYEQYF TGTGCCAGCAGCTTTCGGCAGGGGGCAACCTACGAGCAGTACTTC TRBD1 TRBJ2-7 once TRBV7-2
CAWSGQGTMNTEAFF TGTGCCTGGAGTGGGCAGGGTACTATGAACACTGAAGCTTTCTTT . TRBJ1-1 . TRBV30
CAWISPRAGVVDTQYF TGTGCCTGGATATCCCCCCGAGCGGGAGTGGTAGATACGCAGTATTTT TRBD2 TRBJ2-3 . TRBV30
CASSVAGGTSTDTQYF TGTGCCAGCAGCGTAGCGGGCGGGACTAGCACAGATACGCAGTATTTT . TRBJ2-3 . TRBV9
CASSLRESTGELFF TGTGCCAGCAGCTTACGGGAGAGCACCGGGGAGCTGTTTTTT . TRBJ2-2 . TRBV7-3
CASSWGEGQVNNEQFF TGTGCCAGCAGTTGGGGGGAGGGACAGGTGAACAATGAGCAGTTCTTC . TRBJ2-1 . TRBV6-5
CASSLVASHNEQFF TGTGCCAGCAGCTTAGTCGCTAGCCACAATGAGCAGTTCTTC . TRBJ2-1 . TRBV11-2
CASMTGTSERSSYNEQFF TGTGCCAGCATGACCGGGACTAGCGAAAGAAGCTCCTACAATGAGCAGTTCTTC . TRBJ2-1 . TRBV21-1
CASSPNPPGTLYEQYF TGTGCCAGCTCACCAAACCCCCCGGGGACTTTATACGAGCAGTACTTC . TRBJ2-7 . TRBV18
CASSLLGQLNTEAFF TGTGCCAGTAGCTTATTGGGACAGTTGAACACTGAAGCTTTCTTT TRBD1 TRBJ1-1 . TRBV19
CAWSVLSVSFSSGNTIYF TGTGCCTGGAGTGTACTTAGTGTCTCCTTTTCCTCTGGAAACACCATATATTTT . TRBJ1-3 . TRBV30
CASSFSGRGTGELFF TGTGCCAGCAGTTTTAGCGGGAGAGGGACCGGGGAGCTGTTTTTT TRBD2 TRBJ2-2 . TRBV28
CASSPDRGVNEQFF TGTGCCAGCTCTCCTGACAGGGGGGTCAATGAGCAGTTCTTC TRBD1 TRBJ2-1 once TRBV18
CASKAGTAYEQYF TGTGCCAGCAAGGCCGGGACAGCCTACGAGCAGTACTTC TRBD1 TRBJ2-7 . TRBV2
CASSFLSGSSYNEQFF TGTGCCAGCAGTTTTCTCAGCGGGAGCTCCTACAATGAGCAGTTCTTC TRBD2 TRBJ2-1 . TRBV27
CASTALGTSGGTGELFF TGTGCCAGCACCGCCTTGGGGACTAGCGGGGGTACCGGGGAGCTGTTTTTT TRBD2 TRBJ2-2 few TRBV7-3
CASSLDLNSPLHF TGTGCCAGCAGCTTAGACTTAAATTCACCCCTCCACTTT . TRBJ1-6 . TRBV7-3
CASSQLRRESAQFF TGTGCCAGCAGCCAGCTCCGACGGGAGTCGGCGCAGTTCTTC . TRBJ2-1 . TRBV14
CASGPSASYEQYF TGTGCCTCAGGGCCTAGCGCCTCCTACGAGCAGTACTTC . TRBJ2-7 . TRBV6-6
CASSYRQTYNSPLHF TGTGCCAGCAGTTACCGACAAACCTATAATTCACCCCTCCACTTT . TRBJ1-6 . TRBV6-2/TRBV6-3
CASSPPPGGRTEAFF TGTGCCAGCTCACCACCGCCAGGGGGCAGGACTGAAGCTTTCTTT TRBD1 TRBJ1-1 once TRBV18
CSVEDLTSGRDIPYEQYF TGCAGCGTTGAAGATCTGACTAGCGGGAGGGACATACCCTACGAGCAGTACTTC TRBD2 TRBJ2-7 . TRBV29-1
CAWSAPFRWRGGTGTQYF TGTGCCTGGAGTGCACCATTTCGGTGGCGGGGTGGCACGGGTACGCAGTATTTT . TRBJ2-3 . TRBV30
CASLNREYEQYF TGTGCCAGCCTCAATAGGGAGTACGAGCAGTACTTC . TRBJ2-7 . TRBV21-1
CASSLCSPHRGHNSPLHF TGTGCCAGCAGCTTATGCAGTCCCCACAGGGGCCATAATTCACCCCTCCACTTT TRBD1 TRBJ1-6 . TRBV11-3
CASSRYLAGGAYEQYF TGCGCCAGCAGCCGCTATCTAGCGGGAGGCGCCTACGAGCAGTACTTC TRBD2 TRBJ2-7 . TRBV4-3
CASSYGQGLFYGYTF TGTGCCAGCAGTTACGGACAGGGGCTCTTTTATGGCTACACCTTC TRBD1 TRBJ1-2 . TRBV6-5
CASSSGSPTDTQYF TGTGCCAGCAGTAGCGGGAGCCCCACAGATACGCAGTATTTT TRBD2 TRBJ2-3 few TRBV11-3
CASSWTGGWNQPQHF TGTGCCAGCAGTTGGACAGGGGGCTGGAATCAGCCCCAGCATTTT TRBD1 TRBJ1-5 few TRBV28
CASSLREGRQFF TGTGCCAGCAGTTTAAGGGAGGGGAGGCAGTTCTTC TRBD2 TRBJ2-1 . TRBV28
CASSFGGTSGSTDTQYF TGTGCCAGCAGCTTCGGAGGGACTAGCGGGAGTACAGATACGCAGTATTTT TRBD2 TRBJ2-3 . TRBV11-3
CASSLGQRQETQYF TGTGCCAGCAGCTTGGGACAGCGCCAAGAGACCCAGTACTTC . TRBJ2-5 . TRBV5-8
CASSQDAGDNEKLFF TGCGCCAGCAGCCAAGATGCAGGGGATAATGAAAAACTGTTTTTT . TRBJ1-4 few TRBV4-3
CASSYVGGEKLFF TGTGCCAGCAGTTACGTTGGGGGCGAAAAACTGTTTTTT . TRBJ1-4 . TRBV27
CASPNDLRILETQYF TGTGCCAGTCCCAACGACCTCAGGATATTGGAGACCCAGTACTTC . TRBJ2-5 . TRBV6-5
CASSLPGLAGVPKEFF TGTGCCAGCAGTTTACCGGGACTAGCGGGAGTCCCCAAGGAGTTCTTC TRBD2 TRBJ2-1 once TRBV28
CASSLSRYNEQFF TGTGCCAGCAGCCTCTCTCGCTACAATGAGCAGTTCTTC . TRBJ2-1 . TRBV5-8
CASSALGTARDQFF TGTGCCAGTAGTGCACTGGGGACAGCCAGGGACCAGTTCTTC TRBD1 TRBJ2-1 few TRBV19
CATSETIGTSAHNEQFF TGTGCCACCAGTGAAACTATAGGGACTAGCGCCCACAATGAGCAGTTCTTC TRBD2 TRBJ2-1 once TRBV24-1
CASSPLLAEKETQYF TGTGCCAGCAGCCCCCTGTTAGCGGAAAAAGAGACCCAGTACTTC . TRBJ2-5 . TRBV3-1/TRBV3-2